This T cell receptor (beta chain) was identified in a study of read filtering for tumor transcriptome and immune sequencing. Study details: Per sample, TCR-region reads ranged about 4.05 to 11 million by IR-seq, 85 to 1273 by RNA-seq.

Germline CDR1 is LNHDA and CDR2 is SQIVND (reference sequence). The J segment lost 1 base and the V segment lost 5 bases, leaving 4 bases of the junction unmatched. The CDR3 has 15 residues. This library used roughly 0.4 ug RNA and molecular barcoded adaptors spanning alpha/delta and beta/gamma chains. Via MiXCR, TCRdb re-called the reads, giving one row per CDR3 protein. The sample carries over 90,000 distinct CDR3 sequences, 20% to 25% recorded once. The TCR comes from a donor at least 40 years old with multiple myeloma. The chain uses TRBV19 and TRBJ2-3; 9 bases line up with TRBD1. Sequenced material: a population of CD138-negative cells sorted from bone marrow. This CDR3 is CASSLRTGGTDTQYF. In DNA, the CDR3 is TGTGCCAGTAGTCTGAGGACAGGGGGCACAGATACGCAGTATTTT.